Each of the 23 T cell receptor beta chains below was sequenced from the same sample in a study of vaccination effects on CD4 cells after COVID-19. Clones were read by immunoSEQ multiplex PCR, and TCRdb kept only the in-frame ones, dropping some. The sample gives roughly 24,000 clones, roughly 80% of which show up once; less than 25% is in the top ten. What these receptors recognize is not known. ViraFEST expansion of antigen-specific CD4+ T cells with viral peptide pools preceded sequencing. Researchers isolated CD4+ T cells once approximately eleven days of culture had elapsed. All study participants received two doses of BNT162b2 or mRNA-1273 vaccine. The material was CD4+ T cells from PBMCs cultured with HCoV-NL63 spike peptides, obtained after COVID-19 vaccination. The receptors were sampled from a human donor who received a COVID-19 vaccine.

This clone was observed a single time. This sequence joins TRBV19 and TRBJ1-5, with D hard to call. The CDR3 consists of 13 residues. The V gene lost 3 bases and the J gene lost 2 bases, with 5 bases spanning the gap. Germline-derived CDR1 and CDR2 are LNHDA and SQIVND (reference sequence). In DNA form, the CDR3 reads TGTGCCAGTAGTATCCAGCGCAATCAGCCCCAGCATTTT. It codes for CASSIQRNQPQHF.

This clone was seen a few times. This chain links TRBV6-1 with TRBJ1-6; 9 bases map to TRBD1. After removal of 2 bases from V and 10 bases from J, the junction contained 6 bases not matched to a gene. Germline V lookup: CDR1 MNHNS, CDR2 SASEGT. The CDR3 runs 15 residues. DNA for the CDR3: TGTGCCAGCAGTGAATCGGGACAGGGAGAATCACCCCTCCACTTT. It specifies CASSESGQGESPLHF.

The chain joins TRBV6-4 to TRBJ1-6; no definite D call. CDR3 length: 14 amino acids. Per germline, CDR1 MRHNA and CDR2 SNTAGT. The V end was cut by 3 bases, the J end by 10 bases, with 13 bases between. This chain's CDR3 is CASSEGGERSPLHF. CDR3 in DNA: TGTGCCAGCAGTGAGGGAGGTGAGAGGTCACCCCTCCACTTT.

This clone has only a few counts. The chain combines TRBV2 with TRBJ2-7; D gene uncertain. Germline-derived CDR1 and CDR2 are SNHLY and FYNNEI. The CDR3 length is 13 residues. With 3 bases removed from V and 0 bases from J, the gap between germline ends came to 6 bases. CDR3 DNA sequence: TGTGCCAGCAGTGATGTGGGCTCCTACGAGCAGTACTTC. Its protein is CASSDVGSYEQYF.

The chain employs TRBV19 and TRBJ2-1; D might be TRBD1 or TRBD2, each matching 5 bases. Germline CDR1 is LNHDA and CDR2 is SQIVND (reference sequence). This CDR3 has 12 amino acids. Deletions cut 7 bases from V and 10 bases from J, with 14 bases between. The CDR3 loop reads CASNTRGEEQFF. CDR3 nucleotides: TGTGCCAGTAATACTAGGGGTGAGGAGCAGTTCTTC.

V usage is TRBV15 and J usage is TRBJ1-2, with 10 bases lining up with TRBD1. Germline values: CDR1 LNHNV, CDR2 YYDKDF (reference sequence). V lost 1 base to trimming and J lost 6 bases; unmatched junction nucleotides: 5. CDR3 length: 15 amino acids. In DNA, the CDR3 is TGTGCCACCAGCAGAGGGACAGGGGGGATTCATGGCTACACCTTC. It yields the protein CATSRGTGGIHGYTF.

Worth noting for this clone: This specimen includes other DNA sequences encoding the same CDR3. The chain has TRBV19 and TRBJ2-3; D is unclear. CDR1 LNHDA and CDR2 SQIVND come from the germline V gene (reference sequence). The CDR3 covers 11 residues. The V gene lost 1 base and the J gene lost 6 bases, with 2 bases spanning the gap. The CDR3 protein is CASSIGDTQYF. CDR3 nucleotides: TGTGCCAGTAGTATAGGGGATACGCAGTATTTT. Complete variable domain (other parts from reference TRBV19 and TRBJ2-3): DGGITQSPKYLFRKEGQNVTLSCEQNLNHDAMYWYRQDPGQGLRLIYYSQIVNDFQKGDIAEGYSVSREKKESFPLTVTSAQKNPTAFYLCASSIGDTQYFGPGTRLTVL.

J is TRBJ1-1 and V is TRBV6-5, with 9 bases identical to TRBD1. The CDR3 runs 15 residues. CDR1 and CDR2 from the germline V gene are MNHEY and SVGAGI. The ends lost 5 bases at V and 7 bases at J; junction bases unmatched: 11. The CDR3, as DNA: TGTGCCAGCAGTCACAACCACGACAGGGGGAGTGAAGCTTTCTTT. It encodes CASSHNHDRGSEAFF.

The rearrangement joins TRBV30 to TRBJ2-7, with TRBD1 matching 7 bases. Germline trimming cut 3 bases from V and 1 base from J; bases unmatched to any gene: 12. The length of the CDR3 is 16 residues. CDR1 is GTSNPN and CDR2 is SVGIG in the germline V gene (reference sequence). CDR3 sequence reads: CAWSVRGGRGSYEQYF. The CDR3 coding sequence is TGTGCCTGGAGCGTAAGAGGGGGCAGGGGGTCCTACGAGCAGTACTTC. Filled out from reference TRBV30 and TRBJ2-7, the complete variable domain reads SQTIHQWPATLVQPVGSPLSLECTVEGTSNPNLYWYRQAAGRGLQLLFYSVGIGQISSEVPQNLSASRPQDRQFILSSKKLLLSDSGFYLCAWSVRGGRGSYEQYFGPGTRLTVT.

This clone was seen at least ten times. The CDR3 spells CASTRRGILRTGELFF. CDR3 nucleotides: TGTGCCAGTACACGACGGGGGATCCTCAGAACCGGGGAGCTGTTTTTT. V usage is TRBV19 and J usage is TRBJ2-2, with a tentative D call TRBD2 (6 bases). Germline loops: CDR1 LNHDA, CDR2 SQIVND (reference sequence). CDR3 size: 16 residues. Deletions cut 7 bases from V and 5 bases from J, with 20 bases between.

The chain links TRBV7-2 to TRBJ2-7; D is undetermined. In germline, CDR1 is SGHTA, CDR2 FQGNSA. The CDR3 has 13 amino acids. V lost 4 bases and J lost 0, with 7 bases in between. DNA for the CDR3: TGTGCCAGCAGCTACAGTTTCTCCTACGAGCAGTACTTC. Protein sequence: CASSYSFSYEQYF.

The V call is TRBV30, the J call TRBJ2-7; the D gene is possibly TRBD2 (6 bases). V was clipped by 3 bases and J by 6 bases, with 9 bases between them. The CDR3 sequence is 11 residues long. Germline V lookup: CDR1 GTSNPN, CDR2 SVGIG (reference sequence). CDR3 region: CAWRRELEQYF. The CDR3 coding sequence is TGTGCCTGGAGACGGGAGCTCGAGCAGTACTTC.

V usage is TRBV30 and J usage is TRBJ1-2; unclear D gene. CDR1 and CDR2 from the germline V gene are GTSNPN and SVGIG (reference sequence). Trimming shortened V by 5 bases and J by 4 bases, and 23 bases separated the two germline ends. This CDR3 has 16 residues. The CDR3 sequence is CAWATLPLRAGYGYTF. DNA for the CDR3: TGTGCCTGGGCCACGCTTCCACTAAGGGCTGGCTATGGCTACACCTTC.

The genes are TRBV18 and TRBJ1-2, with a possible D match to TRBD1 (5 bases). Trimming removed 2 bases at V and 2 bases at J, with 6 bases between. The CDR3 is made up of 13 amino acids. The germline gives CDR1 KGHSH, CDR2 LQKENI. The CDR3 nucleotides read TGTGCCAGCTCACCAGGGGGGAACTATGGCTACACCTTC. This codes for CASSPGGNYGYTF.

The rearrangement joins TRBV6-1 to TRBJ1-5; D is unclear. Trimming removed 2 bases at V and 3 bases at J, with 14 bases between. The CDR3 length is 16 residues. CDR1 and CDR2 (germline): MNHNS, SASEGT. The CDR3 here is CASSERLATANQPQHF. For the CDR3, the DNA is TGTGCCAGCAGTGAACGGTTGGCAACAGCCAATCAGCCCCAGCATTTT.

There are a few counts of this clone. The chain has TRBV7-9 and TRBJ1-6, with 10 bases identical to TRBD1. The CDR3 sequence is 14 residues long. Looked up from germline, CDR1 is SEHNR and CDR2 is FQNEAQ (reference sequence). Unmatched junction bases numbered 6, after V lost 4 bases and J lost 12 bases. CDR3 sequence reads: CASSYGTGDLPLHF. The CDR3 DNA reads as TGTGCCAGCAGCTACGGGACAGGGGACCTACCCCTCCACTTT.

The chain employs TRBV10-3 and TRBJ2-1; 8 bases line up with TRBD1. With 6 bases clipped from V and 1 base from J, the junction kept 2 bases outside the gene matches. The CDR3 totals 14 residues. CDR1 is ENHRY and CDR2 is SYGVKD in the germline V gene. CDR3 DNA sequence: TGTGCCATCAGCGGACAGGGTTCCTACAATGAGCAGTTCTTC. Its translation: CAISGQGSYNEQFF.

This clone turned up a few times. The chain recombines TRBV18 with TRBJ1-5; maybe TRBD1 (5 bases). V was shortened by 5 bases and J by 7 bases, with 15 bases between the two germline ends. In germline, CDR1 is KGHSH, CDR2 LQKENI. The CDR3 covers 14 residues. DNA of the CDR3: TGTGCCAGCTCAACGACAGTTGAGAGGCAGCCCCAGCATTTT. It translates to CASSTTVERQPQHF.

This chain joins TRBV6-4 and TRBJ2-5; the D gene is possibly TRBD2 (6 bases). Trimming left V 8 bases short and J 5 bases short, with 15 bases between. CDR3 length equals 13 residues. Germline values: CDR1 MRHNA, CDR2 SNTAGT. CDR3 in DNA: TGTGCCAGCTCAAGGGCCGCGGGGGAGACCCAGTACTTC. This sequence encodes CASSRAAGETQYF.

The gene calls are TRBV21-1 and TRBJ1-1. TRBV21-1 is listed as a pseudogene. The CDR3 consists of 12 residues. In DNA, the CDR3 is TGTGCCAGCAGCAGAGTAGATACTGAAGCTTTCTTT. Protein product: CASSRVDTEAFF.

The chain couples TRBV5-1 to TRBJ2-3; TRBD1 is a possible D gene (5 bases). CDR1 and CDR2 (germline): SGHRS, YFSETQ. V gave up 5 bases and J gave up 2 bases, with 9 bases separating them. The CDR3 is 13 residues long. The CDR3 DNA follows: TGCGCCAGCAGTAGGACATACACAGATACGCAGTATTTT. Translating gives CASSRTYTDTQYF. Full variable domain (missing parts from reference TRBV5-1 and TRBJ2-3): KAGVTQTPRYLIKTRGQQVTLSCSPISGHRSVSWYQQTPGQGLQFLFEYFSETQRNKGNFPGRFSGRQFSNSRSEMNVSTLELGDSALYLCASSRTYTDTQYFGPGTRLTVL.

This chain links TRBV2 with TRBJ1-6; maybe TRBD1 (6 bases). CDR3 length: 15 amino acids. Deletions cut 10 bases from V and 8 bases from J, with 21 bases between. CDR1 and CDR2 from the germline V gene are SNHLY and FYNNEI. CDR3 region: CATAQGGTVHSPLHF. Here the CDR3 DNA reads TGTGCCACCGCCCAAGGGGGGACCGTGCATTCACCCCTCCACTTT.

This chain links TRBV5-4 with TRBJ2-4; possibly TRBD2 for D (7 bases). The CDR3 spans 15 residues. Trimming removed 0 bases at V and 7 bases at J, with 14 bases between. Germline V gene data show CDR1 as SGHNT and CDR2 as YYREEE (reference sequence). This CDR3 reads CASSLGGAAGNIQYF. CDR3 nucleotides: TGTGCCAGCAGCTTGGGGGGGGCAGCGGGGAACATTCAGTACTTC. Full variable domain (missing parts from reference TRBV5-4 and TRBJ2-4): ETGVTQSPTHLIKTRGQQVTLRCSSQSGHNTVSWYQQALGQGPQFIFQYYREEENGRGNFPPRFSGLQFPNYSSELNVNALELDDSALYLCASSLGGAAGNIQYFGAGTRLSVL.